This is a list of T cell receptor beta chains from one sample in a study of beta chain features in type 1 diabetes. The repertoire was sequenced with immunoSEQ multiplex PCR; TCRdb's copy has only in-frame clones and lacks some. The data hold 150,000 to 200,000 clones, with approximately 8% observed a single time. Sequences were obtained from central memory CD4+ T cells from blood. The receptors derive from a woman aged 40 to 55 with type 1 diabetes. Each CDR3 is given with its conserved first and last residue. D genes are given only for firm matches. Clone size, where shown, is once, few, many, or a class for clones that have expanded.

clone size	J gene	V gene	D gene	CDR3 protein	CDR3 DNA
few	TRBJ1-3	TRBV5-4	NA	CASSSFRGRSGNTIYF	TGTGCCAGCAGCTCTTTCAGGGGAAGATCTGGAAACACCATATATTTT
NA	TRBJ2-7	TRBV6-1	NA	CASSERQASKQYF	TGTGCCAGCAGTGAACGGCAGGCGTCGAAGCAGTACTTC
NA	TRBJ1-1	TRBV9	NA	CASKGDRTEAFF	TGTGCCAGCAAAGGGGATAGGACTGAAGCTTTCTTT
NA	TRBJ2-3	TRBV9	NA	CASSVWGLKGTDTQYF	TGTGCCAGCAGCGTGTGGGGACTCAAAGGCACAGATACGCAGTATTTT
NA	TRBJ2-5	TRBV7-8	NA	CASSLRLAQGTQYF	TGTGCCAGCAGCTTAAGGCTAGCGCAGGGGACCCAGTACTTC
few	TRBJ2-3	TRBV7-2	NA	CASSLNSGSTDTQYF	TGTGCCAGCAGCTTAAACAGCGGGAGCACAGATACGCAGTATTTT
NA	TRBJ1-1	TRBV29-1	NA	CSVEDPQAGRAFF	TGCAGCGTTGAAGATCCCCAGGCCGGGAGGGCTTTCTTT
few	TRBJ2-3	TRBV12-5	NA	CASGLGGAGRTDTQYF	TGTGCTAGTGGTTTGGGCGGGGCCGGACGCACAGATACGCAGTATTTT
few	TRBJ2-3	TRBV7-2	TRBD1	CASSAQGPTDTQYF	TGTGCCAGCAGCGCACAGGGGCCGACAGATACGCAGTATTTT
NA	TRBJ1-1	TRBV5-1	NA	CASSLGAGGTEAFF	TGCGCCAGCAGCTTAGGAGCGGGGGGCACTGAAGCTTTCTTT